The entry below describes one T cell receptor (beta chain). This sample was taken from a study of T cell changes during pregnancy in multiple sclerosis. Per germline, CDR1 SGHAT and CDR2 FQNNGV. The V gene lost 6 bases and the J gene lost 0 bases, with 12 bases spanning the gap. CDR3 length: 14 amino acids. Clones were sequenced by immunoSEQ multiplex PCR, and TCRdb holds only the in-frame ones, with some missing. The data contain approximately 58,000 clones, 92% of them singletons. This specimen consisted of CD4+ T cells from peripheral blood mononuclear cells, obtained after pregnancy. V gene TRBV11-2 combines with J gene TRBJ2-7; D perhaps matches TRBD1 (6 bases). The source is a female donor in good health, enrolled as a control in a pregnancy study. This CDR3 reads CASRRTGSSYEQYF. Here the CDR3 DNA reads TGTGCCAGCAGACGAACAGGGAGCTCCTACGAGCAGTACTTC.